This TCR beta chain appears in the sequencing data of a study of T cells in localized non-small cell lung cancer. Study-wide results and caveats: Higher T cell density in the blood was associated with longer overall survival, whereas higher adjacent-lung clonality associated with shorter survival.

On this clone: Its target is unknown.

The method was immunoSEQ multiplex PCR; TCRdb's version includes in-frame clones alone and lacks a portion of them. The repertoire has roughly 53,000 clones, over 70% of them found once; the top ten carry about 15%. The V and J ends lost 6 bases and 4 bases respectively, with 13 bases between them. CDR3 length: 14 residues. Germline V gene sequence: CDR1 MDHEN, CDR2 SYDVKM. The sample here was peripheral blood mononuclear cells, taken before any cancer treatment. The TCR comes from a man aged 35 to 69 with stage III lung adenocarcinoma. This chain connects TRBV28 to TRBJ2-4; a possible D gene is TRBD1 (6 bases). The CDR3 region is CASSQGGTKNIQYF. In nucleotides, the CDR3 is TGTGCCAGCAGCCAAGGTGGGACAAAAAACATTCAGTACTTC.